This T cell receptor beta chain was obtained from a study of blood T cells in healthy people across ages (dated by TCRdb to the mid-2010s). About the investigation overall: Template switching captured roughly one uniquely barcoded TCR beta cDNA molecule per two T cells in model experiments. The study analyzed two additional independent replicas of 1 million unique cDNA reads from the same blood draw for two donors, one aged 18 to 30 and one aged 80 or older. To avoid experimental bias, donors of different ages were distributed randomly across sequencing lanes. The donors were divided into four age groups: young (average roughly 15 years), middle-aged (over 35), aged (about 56) and long-lived (82). Using deep sequencing normalized with unique cDNA molecular identifiers, the study measured how TCR beta repertoire diversity changes with age.

The donors were roughly 38 Caucasian individuals from Russia, aged roughly 6 to 100 years, who were systemically healthy. Each donor gave approximately 9.4 milliliters of peripheral blood, drawn into EDTA-treated Vacutainer tubes. Ficoll-Paque density-gradient centrifugation was used to isolate PBMCs, with at least 6 million per sample. Trizol reagent was used to extract total RNA from PBMCs, with at least 6 micrograms per sample. Naive CD45RAhigh/CD27high T cell percentages were measured by flow cytometry on a PBMC aliquot from every donor. This clonotype occurred once. Its antigen remains undetermined. Base qualities are not at hand, and no much larger clone is one base apart. The germline V gene yields MNHEY for CDR1 and SVGEGT for CDR2. V is shortened by 5 bases, J by 1 base, and the region joining them spans 14 bases. The CDR3, from cysteine to phenylalanine, totals 15 residues. Only the CDR3 DNA stays, 45 bases, in frame from base 1.

General conclusions and limits of the study: The CMV infection status of donors was not known, potentially confounding age-related changes in expanded clonotypes. Total diversity estimates from one million sequenced T cells were considered lower bounds and underestimates. As age increased, observed TCR beta diversity per million T cells dropped in a roughly linear way, and a significant reduction was already evident by age 40. Conclusive comparison of naive and antigen-experienced compartments was prevented by the profiling of bulk unsorted PBMCs. A strong correlation was found between observed TCR beta diversity and the percentage of naive T cells measured by flow cytometry. Compared with the aged group, more naive CD4+ T cells, fewer expanded clones and increased TCR diversity were shown by the long-lived group, suggesting age selection.

Library prep was done by 5' RACE. The second PCR ran for roughly 7 to 11 cycles and used a J-beta primer mix along with a sample-barcoded 5' primer. A template-switch 5' adaptor carrying 12 random nucleotides introduced a unique molecular identifier onto each TCR beta cDNA molecule. Each sample yielded at least 3 million CDR3-containing paired-end reads. First-strand cDNA synthesis was performed from all RNA using the Mint cDNA synthesis kit, with priming by a TRBC-specific oligonucleotide. After uracil-DNA glycosylase treatment, a first 18-cycle PCR used universal primers M1SS and BC2_uni_R on all cDNA. The paper's processing steps were these. For normalization, 1 million high-quality reads, each with a distinct molecular identifier, were randomly selected from each sample. Reads with shared molecular identifiers were discarded instead of being binned into consensus sequences. MiTCR, run with a Q25 quality threshold and the strictest error-elimination algorithm, handled CDR3 identification, clonotype clustering and error correction. A nonparametric unseen species model using Euler transformation provided a lower-bound estimate of total TCR beta diversity. Clones were called with MiXCR by TCRdb after fastp trimmed the public reads at Q25, and only in-frame beta chains were retained. Every distinct CDR3 protein forms one entry, paired with its most common genes and DNA. The V and J calls, along with clone size, are taken from TCRdb and not from the paper's own processing. Here the sample has 1.5 million to 2 million distinct CDR3 sequences; about 39% occur a single time. Of the sample, roughly 23% is held by the ten largest clones.

The clonotype was recovered from a human donor in good health. Here the chain combines TRBV6-2 or TRBV6-3 and TRBJ1-1, with the D gene too uncertain to name. Input material: blood. The CDR3: CASSPGWRPNTEAFF. The sequenced DNA: TGTGCCAGCAGTCCGGGGTGGAGACCGAACACTGAAGCTTTCTTT.